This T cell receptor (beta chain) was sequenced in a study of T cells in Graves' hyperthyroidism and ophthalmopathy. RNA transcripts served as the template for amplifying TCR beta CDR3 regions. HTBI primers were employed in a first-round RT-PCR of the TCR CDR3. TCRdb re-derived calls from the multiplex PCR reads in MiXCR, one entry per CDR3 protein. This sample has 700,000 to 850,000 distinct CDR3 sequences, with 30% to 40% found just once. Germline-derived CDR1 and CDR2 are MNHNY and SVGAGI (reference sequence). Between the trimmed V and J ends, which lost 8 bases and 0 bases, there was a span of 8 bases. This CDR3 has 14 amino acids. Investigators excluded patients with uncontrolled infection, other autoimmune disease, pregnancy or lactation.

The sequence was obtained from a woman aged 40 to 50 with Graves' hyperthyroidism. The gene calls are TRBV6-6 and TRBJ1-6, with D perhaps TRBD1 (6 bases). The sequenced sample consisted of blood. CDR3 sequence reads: CASVDSSYNSPLHF. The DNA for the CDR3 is TGTGCCAGCGTGGACAGCTCCTATAATTCACCCCTCCACTTT.